The rows below give T cell receptor beta chains drawn from one sample of a study of beta chain features in type 1 diabetes. The table came from immunoSEQ multiplex PCR; TCRdb's copy has only in-frame clones and leaves some out. This sample carries about 230,000 clones, approximately 16% of them seen once, and the ten largest clones take approximately 0.086%. Sequences were obtained from naive CD4+ T cells from blood. These receptors were taken from a man aged 25 to 40 with type 1 diabetes. Each CDR3 is given with its conserved first and last residue. The D gene is left open where the match is weak.

V,J,D,length,CDR3
TRBV25-1,TRBJ2-3,.,14,CASSESISTDTQYF
TRBV29-1,TRBJ2-7,TRBD2,16,CSVERLRGDPLHEQYF
TRBV29-1,TRBJ1-1,.,13,CSVHRVMNTEAFF
TRBV4-1,TRBJ1-4,.,13,CASSPYLDEKLFF
TRBV7-9,TRBJ2-1,.,11,CASSPGREQFF
TRBV19,TRBJ2-7,.,14,CASSISGANYEQYF
TRBV7-9,TRBJ2-7,.,15,CASRPTVAAHYEQYF
TRBV4-1,TRBJ2-7,.,15,CASSQSTGFSYEQYF
TRBV30,TRBJ2-5,.,13,CAWRETGPETQYF
TRBV5-4,TRBJ1-2,.,14,CASSLWQGNYGYTF
TRBV29-1,TRBJ2-1,TRBD1,14,CSVEGQGALNEQFF
TRBV9,TRBJ2-6,.,15,CASSPGHSGANVLTF
TRBV28,TRBJ2-6,.,15,CATKRTSSGANVLTF
TRBV4-3,TRBJ2-3,.,15,CASSREYGGTDTQYF
TRBV10-3,TRBJ2-7,.,13,CAISDQGHYEQYF
TRBV9,TRBJ2-7,TRBD2,13,CASSVGLYYEQYF
TRBV19,TRBJ2-1,TRBD2,15,CASSIAGTSDNEQFF
TRBV30,TRBJ2-5,TRBD2,12,CAWSVLAGTQYF
TRBV18,TRBJ2-5,TRBD1,14,CASSRGQGQETQYF
TRBV5-8,TRBJ1-5,.,13,CASSPNMNQPQHF
TRBV27,TRBJ2-7,.,15,CASSRRSGEPYEQYF
TRBV29-1,TRBJ2-5,TRBD1,14,CSSTAGGRRETQYF
TRBV11-2,TRBJ2-1,.,11,CASSSYLKQFF
TRBV5-1,TRBJ2-3,TRBD2,16,CASSGAGTRNTDTQYF
TRBV28,TRBJ2-7,.,14,CASQSGRGSHEQYF
TRBV7-2,TRBJ2-7,TRBD1,15,CASSATGTGWYEQYF
TRBV5-1,TRBJ2-1,TRBD2,16,CASSLNSGRSYNEQFF
TRBV13,TRBJ2-7,.,12,CASSPLYYEQYF
TRBV4-3,TRBJ2-1,.,16,CASSQEGLSSYNEQFF
TRBV9,TRBJ1-1,.,14,CASSVTGLNTEAFF
TRBV15,TRBJ2-2,.,13,CATSGSFTGELFF
TRBV9,TRBJ2-1,.,15,CASSVEASSRDEQFF
TRBV23-1,TRBJ2-7,TRBD1,14,CASTRDRGLYEQYF
TRBV27,TRBJ2-3,.,12,CASSPTEDTQYF
TRBV18,TRBJ2-3,.,15,CASSPKEGLADTQYF
TRBV7-2,TRBJ2-6,.,15,CASSFTVSGANVLTF
TRBV29-1,TRBJ2-7,TRBD2,14,CSAGRLADSYEQYF
TRBV11-1,TRBJ2-1,TRBD2,15,CASSWGLADGNEQFF
TRBV7-6,TRBJ2-7,.,15,CASSLYRGNSYEQYF
TRBV25-1,TRBJ2-7,TRBD1,14,CASRRGQGSYEQYF
TRBV25-1,TRBJ2-5,TRBD2,14,CASSSSGRGETQYF
TRBV7-9,TRBJ2-1,TRBD2,15,CASSSLAGRWNEQFF
TRBV28,TRBJ2-3,.,14,CASHAGGWPDTQYF
TRBV7-2,TRBJ2-5,.,14,CASSLDTFQETQYF
TRBV30,TRBJ2-7,.,12,CAWSVGTYEQYF
TRBV10-3,TRBJ1-1,.,13,CAISTGINTEAFF
TRBV7-9,TRBJ2-2,TRBD2,16,CASSLALTSDTGELFF
TRBV6-5,TRBJ1-3,.,16,CASSYGYPGAGNTIYF
TRBV4-1,TRBJ2-3,.,16,CASSQDKGGVTDTQYF
TRBV27,TRBJ2-7,.,13,CASSSHQSYEQYF
TRBV9,TRBJ2-2,.,15,CASGNTAGGTGELFF
TRBV28,TRBJ2-7,TRBD1,15,CASSLPGQGAYEQYF